These 18 T cell receptor beta chains originate from one sample sequenced in a study of blood T cell repertoires in COVID-19. The data were produced by immunoSEQ multiplex PCR, yet TCRdb's version contains in-frame clones alone and is incomplete. The repertoire holds fewer than 200,000 clones, with about 80% as singletons. The sequencing input was peripheral blood. These receptors were collected from a man in his sixties with acute or convalescent COVID-19.

As DNA, the CDR3 is TGTGCCAGCAGCCATTTGGAGTATGGCTACACCTTC. Protein product: CASSHLEYGYTF. The rearrangement uses TRBV3-1 (or the pseudogene TRBV3-2) and TRBJ1-2; D unresolved. The CDR3 covers 12 residues. From germline, CDR1 is LGHDT and CDR2 YNNKEL (reference sequence). Trimming pared 3 bases from V and 5 bases from J, leaving 7 bases between.

This clone was detected only a few times. The CDR3 protein is CASSLTNYGYTF. As DNA, the CDR3 is TGTGCCAGCAGTTTAACAAACTATGGCTACACCTTC. The V call is TRBV12-3 or TRBV12-4, the J call TRBJ1-2; D ambiguous. The V and J ends lost 2 bases and 2 bases respectively, with 3 bases between them. The CDR3 sequence is 12 residues long.

This clone was recorded once. J is TRBJ2-7 and V is TRBV6-5; 10 bases are a match to TRBD2. Trimming cost V 8 bases and J 2 bases; bases outside gene matches: 6. Germline CDR1 reads MNHEY; CDR2 reads SVGAGI. The CDR3 sequence is 14 residues long. The CDR3 DNA reads TGTGCCAGCGGAAGGACTAGCGGTCCCTACGAGCAGTACTTC. As protein: CASGRTSGPYEQYF.

The gene calls are TRBV19 and TRBJ2-7, with 9 bases matching TRBD1. The CDR3 length is 16 residues. The V segment lost 3 bases and the J segment 6 bases; nucleotides outside the gene matches: 12. Germline values: CDR1 LNHDA, CDR2 SQIVND (reference sequence). The chain's CDR3 is CASSIAGTGYNREQYF. For the CDR3, the DNA is TGTGCCAGTAGTATTGCCGGGACAGGGTATAATCGCGAGCAGTACTTC.

The chain combines TRBV19 with TRBJ2-2; possibly TRBD1 for D (6 bases). The V end lost 7 bases, the J end lost 10 bases, and 13 bases lay between the germline ends. CDR3 length equals 12 residues. CDR1 and CDR2 from the germline V gene are LNHDA and SQIVND (reference sequence). CDR3 residues: CASTPDRKELFF. The CDR3 coding sequence is TGTGCCAGTACCCCCGACAGGAAGGAGCTGTTTTTT.

The V gene is TRBV19, the J gene TRBJ1-1; the D gene is possibly TRBD1 (5 bases). Germline V gene lookup returns CDR1 LNHDA and CDR2 SQIVND (reference sequence). V gave up 3 bases and J gave up 0 bases, with 11 bases separating them. The CDR3 runs 15 residues. Written as DNA, the CDR3 is TGTGCCAGTAGTATCCGGCAGGGAATGAACACTGAAGCTTTCTTT. Amino acids: CASSIRQGMNTEAFF.

The chain links TRBV13 to TRBJ2-1; 8 bases are a match to TRBD1. CDR3 length: 15 amino acids. CDR1 and CDR2 from the germline V gene are PRHDT and FYEKMQ (reference sequence). Trimming removed 1 base from V and 6 bases from J; junction bases left unmatched: 5. Here the CDR3 reads CASSLVTGGGNEQFF. The DNA of the CDR3 is TGTGCCAGCAGCTTAGTAACAGGGGGAGGCAATGAGCAGTTCTTC.

The V gene is TRBV10-1, the J gene TRBJ1-1; the D is unclear. Germline V gives CDR1 WNHNN, CDR2 SYGVQD (reference sequence). V gave up 6 bases and J gave up 2 bases, with 10 bases separating them. The CDR3 is 13 amino acids. In DNA form, the CDR3 reads TGCGCCAGCAGAGAACAGAGTAACACTGAAGCTTTCTTT. Its translation: CASREQSNTEAFF.

This clone appeared a few times. Its ends do not fully match the called genes, so a read error is possible. V gene TRBV10-1 combines with J gene TRBJ2-5; TRBD2 agrees at 9 bases. CDR3 size: 10 residues. Germline CDR1 is WNHNN and CDR2 is SYGVQD (reference sequence). This CDR3 reads CGLASETQYF. The CDR3 DNA reads as TGTGGACTAGCGTCAGAGACCCAGTACTTC.

The J gene is TRBJ2-7, the V gene TRBV4-3, with D possibly TRBD1 on 7 matching bases. Trimming pared 2 bases from V and 5 bases from J, leaving 13 bases between. There are 14 residues in the CDR3. The V gene's germline CDR1 is LGHNA and CDR2 YSLEER. The CDR3 loop is CASSQQTGTHEQYF. The CDR3 DNA is TGCGCCAGCAGCCAACAGACAGGGACTCACGAGCAGTACTTC.

V gene TRBV7-3 combines with J gene TRBJ2-7; the match to TRBD1 covers 9 bases. CDR1 is SGHTA and CDR2 is FQGTGA in the germline V gene. The CDR3 sequence is 12 residues long. J was trimmed by 8 bases and V by 3 bases; bases with no gene match: 2. This CDR3 is CASSLGQGKQYF. CDR3 DNA: TGTGCCAGCAGCTTGGGACAGGGCAAGCAGTACTTC.

This chain joins TRBV19 and TRBJ1-1; TRBD1 matches at 9 bases. V was pared by 6 bases and J by 1 base, with 3 bases of the junction left unmatched. The CDR3 has 14 amino acids. From germline, CDR1 is LNHDA and CDR2 SQIVND (reference sequence). Here the CDR3 DNA reads TGTGCCAGTAGAGGACAGGGGACGAACACTGAAGCTTTCTTT. It codes for CASRGQGTNTEAFF.

The table lists this clone with a count of one. The gene calls are TRBV5-4 and TRBJ1-1, with a tentative D call TRBD1 (5 bases). V was cut by 1 base and J by 8 bases, with 12 bases left in between. CDR1 SGHNT and CDR2 YYREEE come from the germline V gene (reference sequence). This CDR3 spans 13 amino acids. The CDR3 DNA sequence: TGTGCCAGCAGCTTGTGGGGGGGGATGGAAGCTTTCTTT. As protein: CASSLWGGMEAFF.

The chain uses TRBV6-5 and TRBJ2-5; D perhaps matches TRBD1 (5 bases). Germline V lookup: CDR1 MNHEY, CDR2 SVGAGI. This CDR3 is built from 14 residues. The V and J ends lost 6 bases and 4 bases respectively, with 15 bases between them. In nucleotides, the CDR3 is TGTGCCAGCAGGATACTCAGGGATTCAGAGACCCAGTACTTC. Residues: CASRILRDSETQYF.

The CDR3 DNA reads as TGCGCCAGCAGCTTGGACGGCGGGGGGCTTGTCGAGCAGTACTTC. This codes for CASSLDGGGLVEQYF. This sequence joins TRBV5-1 and TRBJ2-7, with 8 bases that match TRBD2. Looked up from germline, CDR1 is SGHRS and CDR2 is YFSETQ. V gave up 0 bases and J gave up 6 bases; unmatched junction bases: 8. The CDR3 contains 15 residues.

Worth noting for this clone: One end of the junction fails to match germline, which may point to a read error. The chain carries TRBV12-5 and TRBJ1-1, with 7 bases matching TRBD1. The germline gives CDR1 LGHNT, CDR2 FRNRAP. The CDR3 sequence is 10 residues long. The CDR3 protein is CASGTRQGSF. As DNA, the CDR3 is TGTGCTAGTGGTACCCGACAGGGATCTTTT.

This rearrangement joins TRBV2 to TRBJ1-2; 11 bases line up with TRBD1. Germline V gene data show CDR1 as SNHLY and CDR2 as FYNNEI. With 6 bases clipped from V and 6 bases from J, the junction kept 12 bases outside the gene matches. The CDR3 spans 16 residues. The CDR3 loop reads CASSADRTGGADGYTF. The CDR3 DNA reads TGTGCCAGCAGCGCGGACCGGACAGGGGGCGCCGATGGCTACACCTTC.

The chain employs TRBV19 and TRBJ1-1; maybe TRBD1 (6 bases). Germline values: CDR1 LNHDA, CDR2 SQIVND (reference sequence). Trimming removed 3 bases at V and 3 bases at J, with 11 bases between. The CDR3 consists of 14 residues. The CDR3: CASSMVAGDTEAFF. CDR3 in DNA: TGTGCCAGTAGTATGGTCGCAGGGGACACTGAAGCTTTCTTT.